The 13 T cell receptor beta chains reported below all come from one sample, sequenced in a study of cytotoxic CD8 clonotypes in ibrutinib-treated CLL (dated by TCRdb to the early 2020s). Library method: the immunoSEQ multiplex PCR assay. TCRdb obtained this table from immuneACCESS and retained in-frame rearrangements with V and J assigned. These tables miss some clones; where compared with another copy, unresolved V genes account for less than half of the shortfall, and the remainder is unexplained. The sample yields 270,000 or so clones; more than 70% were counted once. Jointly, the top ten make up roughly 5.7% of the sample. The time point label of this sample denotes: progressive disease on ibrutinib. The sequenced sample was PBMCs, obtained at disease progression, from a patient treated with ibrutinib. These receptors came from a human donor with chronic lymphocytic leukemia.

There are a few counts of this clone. As DNA, the CDR3 is TGTGCCATCAGTGATGGGGCGATTACCACCTACGAGCAGTACTTC. Translated, it gives CAISDGAITTYEQYF. The chain carries TRBV10-3 and TRBJ2-7, with TRBD1 as a possible D gene (5 bases). This CDR3 comprises 15 residues. Germline V CDR1 and CDR2: ENHRY, SYGVKD. V was trimmed by 3 bases and J by 2 bases, leaving 14 bases between them.

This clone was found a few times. The chain's CDR3 is CASSEGGGGQPQHF. CDR3 DNA: TGTGCCAGCAGTGAAGGGGGGGGAGGGCAGCCCCAGCATTTT. V is TRBV25-1 and J is TRBJ1-5; D perhaps matches TRBD1 (5 bases). The CDR3 runs to 14 residues. The V gene lost 2 bases and the J gene lost 7 bases, with 12 bases spanning the gap. Germline-derived CDR1 and CDR2 are MGHDK and SYGVNS. The full variable domain, its missing parts supplied by reference TRBV25-1 and TRBJ1-5, is EADIYQTPRYLVIGTGKKITLECSQTMGHDKMYWYQQDPGMELHLIHYSYGVNSTEKGDLSSESTVSRIRTEHFPLTLESARPSHTSQYLCASSEGGGGQPQHFGDGTRLSIL.

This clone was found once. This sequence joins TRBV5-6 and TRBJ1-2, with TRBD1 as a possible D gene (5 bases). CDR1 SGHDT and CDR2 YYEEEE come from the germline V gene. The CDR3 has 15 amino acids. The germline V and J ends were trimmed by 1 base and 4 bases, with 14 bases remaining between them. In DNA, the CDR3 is TGTGCCAGCAGCTTGCGAGGGCAGGGAGGCTATGGCTACACCTTC. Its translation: CASSLRGQGGYGYTF. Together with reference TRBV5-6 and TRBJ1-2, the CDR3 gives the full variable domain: DAGVTQSPTHLIKTRGQQVTLRCSPKSGHDTVSWYQQALGQGPQFIFQYYEEEERQRGNFPDRFSGHQFPNYSSELNVNALLLGDSALYLCASSLRGQGGYGYTFGSGTRLTVV.

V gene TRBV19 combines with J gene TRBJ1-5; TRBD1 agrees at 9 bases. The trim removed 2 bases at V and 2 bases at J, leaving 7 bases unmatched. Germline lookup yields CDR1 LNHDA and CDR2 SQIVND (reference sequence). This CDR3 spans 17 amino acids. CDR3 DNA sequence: TGTGCCAGTAGTATACTCGACAGGGGGTATCGCAATCAGCCCCAGCATTTT. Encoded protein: CASSILDRGYRNQPQHF.

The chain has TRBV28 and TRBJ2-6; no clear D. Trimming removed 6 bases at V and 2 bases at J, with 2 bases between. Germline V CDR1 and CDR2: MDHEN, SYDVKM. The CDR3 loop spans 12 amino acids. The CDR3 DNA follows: TGTGCCAGCAGCCCTGGGGCCAACGTCCTGACTTTC. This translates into CASSPGANVLTF.

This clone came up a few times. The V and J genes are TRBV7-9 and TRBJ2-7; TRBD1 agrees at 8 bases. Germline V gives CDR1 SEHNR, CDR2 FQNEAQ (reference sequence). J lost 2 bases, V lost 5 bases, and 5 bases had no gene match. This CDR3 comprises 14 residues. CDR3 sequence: CASSADRGTYEQYF. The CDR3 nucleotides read TGTGCCAGCAGCGCCGACAGGGGCACCTACGAGCAGTACTTC.

DNA for the CDR3: TGTGCCAGCAGTAAAGGGGATGGCTACACCTTC. Amino acid sequence: CASSKGDGYTF. V usage is TRBV6-5 and J usage is TRBJ1-2; the D gene is possibly TRBD1 (5 bases). V was clipped by 5 bases and J by 6 bases, with 7 bases between them. The germline CDR1 and CDR2 sequences are MNHEY and SVGAGI. CDR3 length: 11 residues.

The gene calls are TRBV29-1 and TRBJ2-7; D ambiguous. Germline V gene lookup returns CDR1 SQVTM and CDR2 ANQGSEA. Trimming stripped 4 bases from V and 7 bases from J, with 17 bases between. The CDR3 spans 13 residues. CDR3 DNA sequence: TGCAGCGTTGTTGTTCACCAGGTAGGAGAGCAGTACTTC. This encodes CSVVVHQVGEQYF.

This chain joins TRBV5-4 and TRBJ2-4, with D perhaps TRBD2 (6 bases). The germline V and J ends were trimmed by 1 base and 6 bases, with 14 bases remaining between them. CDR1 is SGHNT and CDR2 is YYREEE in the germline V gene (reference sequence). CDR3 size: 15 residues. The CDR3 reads CASSLPDRRGNIQYF. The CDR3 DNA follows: TGTGCCAGCAGCTTGCCAGACCGGCGGGGAAACATTCAGTACTTC.

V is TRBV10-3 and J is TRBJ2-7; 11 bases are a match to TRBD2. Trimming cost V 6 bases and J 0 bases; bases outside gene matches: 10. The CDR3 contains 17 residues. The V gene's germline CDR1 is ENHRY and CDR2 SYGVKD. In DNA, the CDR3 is TGTGCCATCAGCCCATCCGGGACTAGCGGAAGCTCCTACGAGCAGTACTTC. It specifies CAISPSGTSGSSYEQYF.

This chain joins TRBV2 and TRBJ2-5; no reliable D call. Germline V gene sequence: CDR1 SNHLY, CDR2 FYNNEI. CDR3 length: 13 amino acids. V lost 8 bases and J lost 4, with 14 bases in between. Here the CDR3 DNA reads TGTGCCAGCTCTACGGGCCAAGCAGAGACCCAGTACTTC. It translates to CASSTGQAETQYF.

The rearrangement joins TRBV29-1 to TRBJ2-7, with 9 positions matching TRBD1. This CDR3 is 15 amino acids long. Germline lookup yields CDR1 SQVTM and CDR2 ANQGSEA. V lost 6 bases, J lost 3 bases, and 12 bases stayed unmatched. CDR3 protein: CSVIAGTGINYEQYF. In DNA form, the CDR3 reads TGCAGCGTGATAGCCGGGACAGGGATAAACTACGAGCAGTACTTC.

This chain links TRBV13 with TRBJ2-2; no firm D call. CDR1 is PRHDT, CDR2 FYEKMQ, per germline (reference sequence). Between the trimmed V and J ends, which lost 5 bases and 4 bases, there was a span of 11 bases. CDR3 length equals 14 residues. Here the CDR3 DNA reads TGTGCCAGCAGCCGGGTACCGGGCACCGGGGAGCTGTTTTTT. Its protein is CASSRVPGTGELFF. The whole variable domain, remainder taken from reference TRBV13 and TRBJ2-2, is AAGVIQSPRHLIKEKRETATLKCYPIPRHDTVYWYQQGPGQDPQFLISFYEKMQSDKGSIPDRFSAQQFSDYHSELNMSSLELGDSALYFCASSRVPGTGELFFGEGSRLTVL.